The clone carrying this T cell receptor (beta chain) was recorded only once. These data belong to a study of blood T cell repertoires in COVID-19. Overall study: In each case, the material was cDNA or gDNA derived from T cells, B-cell-depleted T cells, or PBMCs.

The assay was immunoSEQ multiplex PCR, and TCRdb's table has in-frame clones only and misses some. The sample yields fewer than 350,000 clones, around 88% seen once. The germline V and J ends were trimmed by 4 bases and 3 bases, with 4 bases remaining between them. CDR3 length equals 13 residues. Germline V gene lookup returns CDR1 MDHEN and CDR2 SYDVKM. The sample consisted of PBMCs or T cells enriched from blood (not recorded which). The V gene is TRBV28, the J gene TRBJ2-6; D is undetermined. This TCR was sampled from a woman aged 40 to 49 who had recovered from COVID-19. The CDR3 loop is CASSSVGANVLTF. DNA for the CDR3: TGTGCCAGCAGTTCCGTTGGGGCCAACGTCCTGACTTTC. The complete variable domain, with remaining parts taken from reference TRBV28 and TRBJ2-6, reads DVKVTQSSRYLVKRTGEKVFLECVQDMDHENMFWYRQDPGLGLRLIYFSYDVKMKEKGDIPEGYSVSREKKERFSLILESASTNQTSMYLCASSSVGANVLTFGAGSRLTVL.